This is a list of T cell receptor beta chains from one sample in a study of CD8 T cells in ankylosing spondylitis. In TCRdb, the 5' RACE reads were re-called with MiXCR into one record per CDR3 protein. Here the sample spans around 770,000 distinct CDR3 sequences, around 20% being singletons. Sequencing input: blood, either unsorted or a sorted T cell fraction (not recorded which). Every receptor here comes from a male donor with ankylosing spondylitis. CDR3s include the opening cysteine and the closing phenylalanine or tryptophan. D genes are given only for firm matches. Clone size is stated in some rows and not others, as once, few, many or a class when expanded.

V gene,J gene,clone size,D gene,CDR3 protein,CDR3 DNA
TRBV5-1,TRBJ2-1,-,-,CASSSQGPSYNEQFF,TGCGCCAGCAGCTCGCAGGGGCCCTCCTACAATGAGCAGTTCTTC
TRBV20-1,TRBJ1-4,-,-,CSAQYNEKLFF,TGCAGTGCCCAGTATAATGAAAAACTGTTTTTT
TRBV3-1,TRBJ1-1,few,-,CASSQGGGAEAFF,TGTGCCAGCAGCCAAGGAGGAGGGGCTGAAGCTTTCTTT
TRBV29-1,TRBJ1-2,-,-,CSVEWGADGYTF,TGCAGCGTTGAATGGGGGGCCGATGGCTACACCTTC
TRBV2,TRBJ2-5,-,-,CAMSPGEETQYF,TGTGCCATGTCTCCAGGGGAAGAGACCCAGTACTTC
TRBV7-3,TRBJ2-2,-,-,CASSLDGAGRGGELFF,TGTGCCAGCAGCTTAGATGGAGCAGGGAGAGGCGGGGAGCTGTTTTTT
TRBV5-1,TRBJ2-1,many,-,CASSTRRDEQFF,TGCGCCAGCAGCACCAGGAGAGATGAGCAGTTCTTC
TRBV20-1,TRBJ2-1,-,-,CSARDEGYEQFF,TGCAGTGCTAGAGATGAGGGGTATGAGCAGTTCTTC
TRBV4-1,TRBJ2-1,-,TRBD2,CASDPDPGLAGNEQFF,TGCGCCAGCGATCCTGACCCGGGACTAGCGGGGAATGAGCAGTTCTTC
TRBV12-3/TRBV12-4,TRBJ1-4,-,-,CASSSRDRATNEKLFF,TGTGCCAGCAGTTCCCGGGACCGTGCAACTAATGAAAAACTGTTTTTT
TRBV11-2,TRBJ2-3,-,-,CASSLPIPGRPSTDTQYF,TGTGCCAGCAGCTTACCAATTCCGGGCAGACCTAGCACAGATACGCAGTATTTT
TRBV20-1,TRBJ2-7,-,TRBD2,CSARDSGRATYEQYF,TGCAGTGCTAGGGATAGCGGGAGAGCAACCTACGAGCAGTACTTC
TRBV7-9,TRBJ1-5,many,-,CASSLQGSGNQPQHF,TGTGCCAGCAGCTTACAGGGTTCGGGCAATCAGCCCCAGCATTTT
TRBV7-2,TRBJ2-3,few,TRBD2,CASNDRAGADTQYF,TGTGCCAGCAACGACCGAGCGGGAGCAGATACGCAGTATTTT
TRBV20-1,TRBJ2-1,-,TRBD2,CSAEGPGGTTSGSGDEQFF,TGCAGTGCTGAGGGGCCGGGTGGGACTACTAGCGGGAGTGGAGATGAGCAGTTCTTC
TRBV3-1,TRBJ1-5,few,-,CASSLGHRNQPQHF,TGTGCCAGCAGCTTGGGACACCGCAATCAGCCCCAGCATTTT